Given below is one T cell receptor beta chain in context. This receptor's antigen is unknown. No much larger clonotype is one base removed from it; base qualities were not supplied. The data belong to a study of cytomegalovirus exposure and HLA in healthy donors (dated by TCRdb to between 2016 and 2019). About the full investigation: An earlier analysis of 587 of the donors reported 276 Gb of sequence data and 117 million unique TCR beta sequences obtained from about 180 million T cells. Genome-wide SNP genotypes for about three fifths of the 666 donors were used in a later genetic analysis, which treated that subset as a discovery cohort. An early release covering roughly 580 HLA-typed donors comprised about 290 gigabases of sequencing data and roughly 86 million unique TCR sequences. About 5 DR-DQ haplotypes were handled as single units for association and clustering, since linkage in the cohort was strong. To predict cytomegalovirus infection status, the study combined high-throughput TCR immunosequencing, statistical association of individual TCRs with disease status, and machine learning. The T cell repertoires of 666 subjects were profiled by immunosequencing and related to cytomegalovirus serostatus. An earlier analysis of around 580 of the donors used high-throughput TCR beta sequencing to judge whether each TCR beta V gene segment behaved as functional or pseudogenic. Rather than drawing on any new phenotypic data, the later analysis identified candidate immune exposures from TCR beta sequences and the way those sequences occurred across donors. All discovery cohort repertoires had been generated on a single sequencing platform. Along with the roughly 710-subject first cohort, a separate validation cohort of over 90 different subjects was used. Donor age, sex, ethnicity and CMV serostatus were collected together with the repertoire data. HLA typing included class I and class II loci at four-digit resolution. A later analysis re-analyzed previously published TCR beta repertoires from roughly 690 donors and added high-resolution HLA genotyping to study TCR occurrence patterns. Among 398 genotyped donors of the cohort, an average of approximately 200,000 unique TCR beta nucleotide sequences was sequenced per donor, of which about 18% were non-productive. The number of donors typed differed by locus, with about 629-630 for A, B, C, DRB1 and DQB1, 522 for DQA1, 606 for DPA1, and 400 to 490 for DPB1. The genetic ancestry cluster associated with self-reported Caucasian donors included about 81% of the 300 to 400 genotyped donors. The study aimed to test whether signatures of past pathogen exposure could be identified by cataloging public T cell receptors.

Its CDR3 holds 14 amino acids, cysteine through phenylalanine. The read is trimmed to its CDR3 DNA, 42 bases read in frame from base 1. The germline V gene (reference sequence) supplies CDR1 MNHEY and CDR2 SMNVEV. At the junction V is shortened by 4 bases and J by 0 bases, with 10 bases in between. The receptor library was made with the immunoSEQ multiplex PCR assay. The multiplex PCR relied on a mix of 60 forward primers for TCR Vbeta segments and 13 reverse primers for TCR Jbeta segments. The CDR3 region of rearranged TCR beta genes was amplified from genomic DNA by a multiplex PCR assay. On the Illumina HiSeq System, the amplified TCR beta libraries were sequenced as 87-base-pair reads. Turning to the authors' computational methods: Across the 670 or so repertoires, a later analysis counted 80 million or so unique TCR beta chains, about 10 million of which were shared by at least two donors. A nearest-neighbor algorithm error-corrected the raw reads and collapsed the reads into unique sequences, merging closely related sequences to remove PCR and sequencing errors. CDR3 sequences were aligned to IMGT reference sequences to assign V, D and J gene segments. For a sequence to be retained, a match of at least six nucleotides to both a V gene segment and a J gene segment was required. A rearrangement counted as productive if the CDR3 had no stop codons and remained in frame with V and J, and every other rearrangement counted as non-productive. CDR3 was defined by IMGT convention, running from the second conserved V-encoded cysteine to the conserved J-encoded phenylalanine. In an earlier analysis of approximately 590 of the donors, sequences lacking an unambiguous match to a single V gene segment were excluded. In an earlier analysis of about 590 of the donors, a V segment was called functional when productive rearrangements were above 56.7%, and segregating when the standard deviation between donors exceeded 5%. A statistical classification framework was developed to diagnose cytomegalovirus status using the catalog of TCR beta chain sequences. A later analysis assigned V and J genes by comparing TCR nucleotide sequences with IMGT/GENE-DB human TR gene sequences. Using the TCRdist pipeline, a later analysis assigned CDR3 sequences along with most-parsimonious VDJ recombination scenarios. A later analysis defined each TCR beta chain by its CDR3 amino acid sequence plus V-gene family, and excluded reads lacking a unique V-gene family. As a way to deal with suspected cross-contamination and a sequencing artifact, a later analysis dropped approximately 590 nucleotide sequences that were highly shared and had low generation probability. A later analysis calculated a clonal expansion index for each public chain from normalized within-repertoire ranks of inferred template counts. In a later analysis, generation probabilities were computed with a VDJ recombination model fitted to out-of-frame rearrangements, and the resulting probabilities were checked against IGoR. A later analysis scored TCR-TCR, TCR-HLA and TCR-CMV co-occurrence with hypergeometric tests, applying a repertoire-size bias correction to TCR pairs. False discovery rates were estimated in a later analysis by permuting HLA or CMV assignments 20 times. In a later analysis, co-occurring TCRs were grouped with DBSCAN, and TCRdist sequence similarity was added when clustering was performed within HLA-allele-positive subsets. For co-occurrence clustering, repertoires with fewer than 30,000 or more than 120,000 public chains were excluded, along with roughly 5 repertoires with anomalous nucleotide sharing. This is the immuneACCESS table as TCRdb keeps it, with only in-frame sequences that have V and J called. A part of the clones is gone; compared with another copy, unresolved V genes explain less than half, and the rest is unexplained. For V, J and clone size, that table is used; D and trimming come from the DNA. The sample data list roughly 110,000 clones, and 80% to 85% of these were observed just once. The ten biggest clones cover around 23% of the sample.

The investigation overall reported the following: Because counts were too low, about 18 rarely observed V segments, including chromosome 9 orphons, were left out of the earlier analysis of a few hundred of the donors. A further reported finding was that TCR beta sequences accurately predicted the HLA-A and HLA-B alleles for most subjects in the first cohort. When HLA alleles, especially DR and DQ, strongly co-occurred, TCR associations were difficult to assign to individual alleles. The cohort was sequenced for TCR beta chains only, and without alpha or paired-chain data the features that could be detected were limited. A group of highly shared sequence variants was considered likely to be a technical artifact of the sequencing pipeline. Most TCR sequences were seen in very few donors, while some public TCRs were found in many individuals. A later analysis associated 16,951 TCR beta sequences with specific HLA alleles at a false discovery rate of 0.05. Sequencing depth was assumed to be roughly uniform across donors in the presence/absence analyses, though that assumption may not hold. A total of 150 to 200 TCR beta chains were listed by the study as associated with cytomegalovirus. A later analysis found that HLA-associated TCR beta chains were more clonally expanded and had lower generation probabilities than equally common non-associated chains. For the cohort, immune exposure information was limited to CMV serostatus. According to a later analysis, most CMV-associated TCR beta chains appeared to be HLA-restricted, and the HLA associations seemed to be driven largely by CMV exposure. Some IMGT-functional V segments, including TRBV6-2 and TRBV6-3, could not be distinguished by the 87-base-pair reads and were therefore excluded. In vitro tests confirmed that a few of the cytomegalovirus-associated TCR beta chains recognize cytomegalovirus antigens. A later analysis found that TCR association rates varied across HLA loci, with DRB1 alleles showing the most associated TCRs and HLA-C alleles the fewest. Correlated functional status among segregating V segments might reflect linkage disequilibrium, but an unknown experimental factor could not be ruled out. A later genetic analysis reported fewer N-insertions in productive TCRs among donors in an Asian-associated ancestry cluster than the roughly 620-donor mean. In both the original and validation cohorts, the classifier was reported to diagnose cytomegalovirus status with high specificity and sensitivity. A later analysis reported that several top co-occurrence clusters appeared linked to parvovirus B19, influenza, CMV and Epstein-Barr virus. It was suggested by the authors that the approach could potentially be generalized to other disease states and immunological phenotypes. An earlier analysis of around 600 of the donors showed that most TCR beta V segments appeared in productive rearrangements either about 87% or about 30% of the time, which broadly matched IMGT annotations. A later genetic analysis associated a missense DCLRE1C variant with V-gene and J-gene trimming of TCR beta chains, and an independent cohort replicated the association. HLA typing was unavailable for some donors at each locus, so association tests used only the typed subset.

In total, roughly 670 healthy bone marrow donors made up the cohort. All cohort members were sampled while nominally healthy, although unrecorded immune exposures were likely present. The donor tested CMV seropositive and was one of the 289 seropositive cohort members. Each donor provided a peripheral blood sample, and peripheral blood mononuclear cells were used for TCR beta sequencing. Genomic DNA was extracted from the blood cell samples with the Qiagen DNeasy Blood Extraction Kit. Sample: PBMCs. The receptor was derived from a man aged 25 to 40 in good health and CMV-seropositive. The chain couples TRBV27 to TRBJ2-7; TRBD2 is a weak D gene call, 6 bases matching. The CDR3 region reads CASSSIAASYEQYF. The sequenced DNA: TGTGCCAGCAGTTCAATAGCGGCCTCCTACGAGCAGTACTTC.